This T cell receptor (beta chain) was identified during a study of T cell responses to AZD1222 COVID-19 vaccine. Only in-frame clones appear in the TCRdb table, and some are missing; sequencing was by immunoSEQ multiplex PCR. Of more than 150,000 clones in the sample, 85% to 95% were seen once. This CDR3 has 13 residues. Trimming took off 2 bases at V and 6 bases at J, with 11 bases between the two ends. CDR1 and CDR2 from the germline V gene are SGHVS and FNYEAQ. Sample: peripheral blood, taken on day 0 of AZD1222 vaccination. This sequence joins TRBV7-6 and TRBJ2-7; D may be TRBD1 (6 bases). The receptor's source is an adult in good health. This CDR3 is CASSLYRDGEQYV. The CDR3 coding sequence is TGTGCCAGCAGCTTATACAGGGATGGCGAGCAGTACGTC.